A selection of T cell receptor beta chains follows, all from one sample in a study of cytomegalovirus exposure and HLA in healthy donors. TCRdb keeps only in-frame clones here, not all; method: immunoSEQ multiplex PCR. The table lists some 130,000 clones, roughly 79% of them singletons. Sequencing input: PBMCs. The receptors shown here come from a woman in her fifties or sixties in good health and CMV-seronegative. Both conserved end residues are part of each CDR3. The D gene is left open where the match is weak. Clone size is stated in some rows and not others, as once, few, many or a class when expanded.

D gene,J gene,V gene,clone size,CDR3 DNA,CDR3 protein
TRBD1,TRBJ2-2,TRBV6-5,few,TGTGCCAGCAGTTACGGACAGGTCCATACCGGGGAGCTGTTTTTT,CASSYGQVHTGELFF
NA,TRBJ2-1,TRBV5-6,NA,TGTGCCAGTGCGATATGGCCACCCGCGGTGCGCAATGAGCAGTTCTTC,CASAIWPPAVRNEQFF
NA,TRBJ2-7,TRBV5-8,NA,TGTGCCAGCAGCTTGGCCGGGACTCGATACGAGCAGTACTTC,CASSLAGTRYEQYF
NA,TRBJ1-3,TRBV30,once,TGTGCCTGGACAGGGGAGTCTGGAAACACCATATATTTT,CAWTGESGNTIYF
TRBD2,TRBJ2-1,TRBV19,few,TGTGCCAGTAGATCGGGCTCGCGACTAGCGGGAGCTCGTGAGCAGTTCTTC,CASRSGSRLAGAREQFF
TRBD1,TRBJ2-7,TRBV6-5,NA,TGTGCCAGCAGTTACCCGGACAGGGGTGGCTACGAGCAGTACTTC,CASSYPDRGGYEQYF
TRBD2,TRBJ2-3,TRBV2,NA,TGTGCCAGCAGTCCCCCCGGGGGGTGGGCAGATACGCAGTATTTT,CASSPPGGWADTQYF
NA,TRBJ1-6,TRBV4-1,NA,TGCGCCAGCAGCCAAGATGGAACGGGGGGCGCAAATAATTCACCCCTCCACTTT,CASSQDGTGGANNSPLHF
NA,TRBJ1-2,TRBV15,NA,TGTGCCACCAGCAGAGGACAGGCAGTCTATGGCTACACCTTC,CATSRGQAVYGYTF
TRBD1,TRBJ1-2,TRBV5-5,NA,TGTGCCAGCAGCGGGCCGGACAGGAACTATGGCTACACCTTC,CASSGPDRNYGYTF
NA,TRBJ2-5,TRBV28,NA,TGTGCCAGCAGTTTAGGGCTAGCCGTGACCCAGTACTTC,CASSLGLAVTQYF
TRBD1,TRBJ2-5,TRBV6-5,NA,TGTGCCAGCAGTTACTCGAGGGGGCTGGAGACCCAGTACTTC,CASSYSRGLETQYF